The 26 T cell receptor beta chains in this list originate from one sample, sequenced in a study of blood T cell repertoires in COVID-19. TCRdb's copy holds only in-frame clones and misses some; the assay was immunoSEQ multiplex PCR. The sample lists about 100,000 clones, over 70% seen once, with around 10% in the top ten. Sample: peripheral blood. The receptors here all came from a man of 80 years or more with acute or convalescent COVID-19.

The chain is built from TRBV19 and TRBJ2-4; no clear D gene. This CDR3 has 14 amino acids. CDR1 is LNHDA, CDR2 SQIVND, per germline (reference sequence). Deletions cut 5 bases from V and 0 bases from J, with 8 bases between. The CDR3 DNA reads TGTGCCAGTAGTGACACGTTAGCCAAAAACATTCAGTACTTC. Amino acid sequence: CASSDTLAKNIQYF.

The genes are TRBV27 and TRBJ2-3; D not resolved. CDR1 is MNHEY, CDR2 SMNVEV, per germline (reference sequence). The CDR3 extends over 14 amino acids. V was clipped by 3 bases and J by 1 base, with 8 bases between them. This chain's CDR3 is CASSFYAGTDTQYF. For the CDR3, the DNA is TGTGCCAGCAGTTTCTATGCGGGCACAGATACGCAGTATTTT.

The genes are TRBV5-1 and TRBJ1-3; D gene unclear. CDR3 length: 14 residues. Looked up from germline, CDR1 is SGHRS and CDR2 is YFSETQ. V was pared by 7 bases and J by 4 bases, with 15 bases between. As DNA, the CDR3 is TGCGCCAGCCCCCTTTTGTCCTTGGGAAACACCATATATTTT. It specifies CASPLLSLGNTIYF.

The chain is built from TRBV6-2 or TRBV6-3 and TRBJ2-1; 9 positions match TRBD2. The CDR3 has 15 amino acids. The J segment lost 7 bases and the V segment lost 5 bases, leaving 9 bases of the junction unmatched. The germline V gene encodes CDR1 MNHEY and CDR2 SVGEGT. The CDR3 here is CASSTPPSGNNEQFF. The CDR3 bases are TGTGCCAGCAGTACCCCCCCTAGCGGGAATAATGAGCAGTTCTTC.

The sample holds one count of this clone. The rearrangement joins TRBV30 to TRBJ1-1; D not certain. The CDR3 is 15 residues long. Germline V CDR1 and CDR2: GTSNPN, SVGIG (reference sequence). V lost 1 base and J 4 bases, leaving 16 bases between the germline ends. The CDR3 reads CAWSGSRGRITEAFF. In DNA form, the CDR3 reads TGTGCCTGGAGTGGATCTCGCGGCCGTATCACTGAAGCTTTCTTT.

The chain couples TRBV4-2 to TRBJ2-1, with 7 bases matching TRBD1. Germline values: CDR1 LGHNA, CDR2 YNFKEQ. This CDR3 is built from 16 residues. Trimming cost V 1 base and J 4 bases; bases outside gene matches: 7. The CDR3 DNA is TGTGCCAGCAGCCAAGTCCCGACAGGGTCTTACAATGAGCAGTTCTTC. Protein sequence: CASSQVPTGSYNEQFF.

This clone has only a few counts. The rearrangement links TRBV28 to TRBJ1-2, with D possibly matching TRBD1 (5 bases). Germline V gene data show CDR1 as MDHEN and CDR2 as SYDVKM. The CDR3 spans 14 residues. Trimming took 6 bases from V and 0 from J, leaving 11 bases between them. The CDR3 DNA reads as TGTGCCAGCAGACAGGACGGAACTAACTATGGCTACACCTTC. Protein product: CASRQDGTNYGYTF.

The chain employs TRBV7-9 and TRBJ2-7; the D is unclear. Germline-derived CDR1 and CDR2 are SEHNR and FQNEAQ (reference sequence). V lost 5 bases and J lost 9, with 20 bases in between. The CDR3 contains 14 residues. The CDR3 loop reads CASSLGPQAVGQYF. The CDR3 DNA reads as TGTGCCAGCAGCCTAGGGCCTCAGGCCGTGGGGCAGTACTTC.

The chain has TRBV5-1 and TRBJ1-2, with 7 bases that match TRBD1. J lost 3 bases, V lost 0 bases, and 2 bases had no gene match. In germline, CDR1 is SGHRS, CDR2 YFSETQ. The CDR3 is 14 amino acids. CDR3 loop: CASSLDGQDYGYTF. The CDR3 nucleotides read TGCGCCAGCAGCTTGGATGGACAGGACTATGGCTACACCTTC.

J is TRBJ1-1 and V is TRBV5-6; D gene ambiguous. V lost 1 base and J lost 1, with 11 bases in between. Germline CDR1 SGHDT, CDR2 YYEEEE. This CDR3 region has 15 residues. The CDR3 loop is CASSLFQASNTEAFF. In DNA, the CDR3 is TGTGCCAGCAGCTTGTTTCAGGCGTCGAACACTGAAGCTTTCTTT.

The chain employs TRBV6-1 and TRBJ2-3; D is unresolved. V lost 1 base, J lost 1 base, and 6 bases lay in between. Germline CDR1 MNHNS, CDR2 SASEGT. CDR3 length: 14 residues. The CDR3 spells CASSEGPRTDTQYF. The CDR3 region has the DNA TGTGCCAGCAGTGAAGGGCCCCGCACAGATACGCAGTATTTT.

The V call is TRBV18, the J call TRBJ2-5; the D is unclear. The CDR3 length is 14 residues. Trimming removed 2 bases at V and 4 bases at J, with 11 bases between. The germline gives CDR1 KGHSH, CDR2 LQKENI. The DNA of the CDR3 is TGTGCCAGCTCACCAGGTTCGCCTAGAGAGACCCAGTACTTC. As protein: CASSPGSPRETQYF.

The chain combines TRBV10-3 with TRBJ1-2, with D maybe TRBD1 (6 bases). The germline gives CDR1 ENHRY, CDR2 SYGVKD. Between the trimmed V and J ends, which lost 3 bases and 1 base, there was a span of 12 bases. The CDR3 has 15 residues. This CDR3 reads CAISEGDKGNYGYTF. The CDR3 bases are TGTGCCATCAGTGAAGGGGACAAGGGTAACTATGGCTACACCTTC.

V and J are TRBV27 and TRBJ1-5; D call uncertain. V gave up 2 bases and J gave up 7 bases, with 9 bases separating them. Germline V lookup: CDR1 MNHEY, CDR2 SMNVEV (reference sequence). The CDR3 length is 13 residues. CDR3 region: CASSLVWEQPQHF. The CDR3 coding sequence is TGTGCCAGCAGTTTAGTTTGGGAGCAGCCCCAGCATTTT.

The gene calls are TRBV19 and TRBJ2-7; tentatively, D is TRBD1 (5 bases). This CDR3 has 14 amino acids. CDR1 and CDR2 (germline): LNHDA, SQIVND (reference sequence). The V end was cut by 5 bases, the J end by 2 bases, with 13 bases between. This CDR3 is CASSAPRDTYEQYF. The CDR3 nucleotides are TGTGCCAGTAGTGCCCCCAGGGATACCTACGAGCAGTACTTC. Supplemented by reference TRBV19 and TRBJ2-7, the full variable domain reads DGGITQSPKYLFRKEGQNVTLSCEQNLNHDAMYWYRQDPGQGLRLIYYSQIVNDFQKGDIAEGYSVSREKKESFPLTVTSAQKNPTAFYLCASSAPRDTYEQYFGPGTRLTVT.

The chain links TRBV19 to TRBJ2-2, with D perhaps TRBD2 (6 bases). CDR1 and CDR2 from the germline V gene are LNHDA and SQIVND (reference sequence). Trimming took 6 bases from V and 4 from J, leaving 15 bases between them. The CDR3 sequence is 15 residues long. The CDR3 loop is CASRGAAGLTGELFF. The DNA of the CDR3 is TGTGCCAGTAGGGGCGCAGCGGGCCTCACCGGGGAGCTGTTTTTT.

This clone has only one observation. V usage is TRBV7-3 and J usage is TRBJ1-1, with 7 bases fitting TRBD1. J gave up 2 bases and V 5 bases, and 5 bases lay outside the gene matches. The CDR3 totals 14 residues. Germline CDR1 and CDR2: SGHTA and FQGTGA. Here the CDR3 DNA reads TGTGCCAGCAGCGCAACAGGGGCCAACACTGAAGCTTTCTTT. Translation: CASSATGANTEAFF.

The V and J genes are TRBV27 and TRBJ2-7; weak D call: TRBD2 (6 bases). The V gene lost 2 bases and the J gene lost 2 bases, with 13 bases spanning the gap. The CDR3 extends over 15 amino acids. Germline V gene lookup returns CDR1 MNHEY and CDR2 SMNVEV (reference sequence). In nucleotides, the CDR3 is TGTGCCAGCAGTTTAAATCGGCGGGGTGCCTACGAGCAGTACTTC. Amino acids: CASSLNRRGAYEQYF.

The V call is TRBV19, the J call TRBJ1-5; D remains unclear. The CDR3 covers 13 residues. CDR1 is LNHDA, CDR2 SQIVND, per germline (reference sequence). With 6 bases removed from V and 4 bases from J, the gap between germline ends came to 10 bases. The CDR3 nucleotides are TGTGCCAGTAGCATAAGGGAGAATCAGCCCCAGCATTTT. Amino acid sequence: CASSIRENQPQHF.

This chain connects TRBV9 to TRBJ2-1, with 12 bases that match TRBD1. V gave up 3 bases and J gave up 9 bases; unmatched junction bases: 13. There are 17 residues in the CDR3. Germline CDR1 is SGDLS and CDR2 is YYNGEE. In nucleotides, the CDR3 is TGTGCCAGCAGCGAGCCCGTCCGGGACAGGGGGCGAATTGAGCAGTTCTTC. This gives the protein CASSEPVRDRGRIEQFF. Variable domain in full (rest from reference TRBV9 and TRBJ2-1): DSGVTQTPKHLITATGQRVTLRCSPRSGDLSVYWYQQSLDQGLQFLIQYYNGEERAKGNILERFSAQQFPDLHSELNLSSLELGDSALYFCASSEPVRDRGRIEQFFGPGTRLTVL.

The chain carries TRBV24-1 and TRBJ2-7; TRBD2 aligns across 8 bases. CDR3 length: 13 residues. V dropped 3 bases and J dropped 4; count of bases not matched to a gene: 1. The V gene's germline CDR1 is KGHDR and CDR2 SFDVKD. Here the CDR3 DNA reads TGTGCCACCAGTGATCGGGGGGGATACGAGCAGTACTTC. Encoded protein: CATSDRGGYEQYF.

The DNA of the CDR3 is TGTGCCAGCAGTTTTTTAGGACTAGCGGGAGGCGGCAATGAGCAGTTCTTC. This codes for CASSFLGLAGGGNEQFF. The V gene is TRBV27, the J gene TRBJ2-1; 14 bases are a match to TRBD2. From germline, CDR1 is MNHEY and CDR2 SMNVEV (reference sequence). This CDR3 is 17 amino acids long. The junction had 7 bases not matched to a gene; V was cut back by 3 bases and J by 6 bases.

The genes are TRBV2 and TRBJ1-1; 10 nucleotides agree with TRBD1. Trimming cost V 6 bases and J 5 bases; bases outside gene matches: 9. This CDR3 contains 15 residues. Per germline, CDR1 SNHLY and CDR2 FYNNEI. The chain's CDR3 is CASRGGQGPGTEAFF. CDR3 nucleotides: TGTGCCAGCAGGGGGGGACAGGGGCCGGGAACTGAAGCTTTCTTT.

In this sample, this clone turned up once. The chain joins TRBV5-1 to TRBJ1-5; the D is unclear. Germline V lookup: CDR1 SGHRS, CDR2 YFSETQ. This CDR3 is 14 amino acids long. The V end lost 2 bases, the J end lost 0 bases, and 6 bases lay between the germline ends. CDR3 protein: CASSFGDSNQPQHF. The DNA for the CDR3 is TGCGCCAGCAGCTTCGGAGATAGCAATCAGCCCCAGCATTTT.

The rearrangement uses TRBV29-1 and TRBJ1-1, with D uncertain. CDR3 length: 15 amino acids. Germline V lookup: CDR1 SQVTM, CDR2 ANQGSEA. V was pared by 4 bases and J by 5 bases, with 20 bases between. The CDR3 reads CSVVAGRSLGTEAFF. For the CDR3, the DNA is TGCAGCGTTGTAGCGGGCAGGTCCTTAGGTACTGAAGCTTTCTTT.

This clone was seen once. The chain links TRBV27 to TRBJ2-1; TRBD2 might be the D (9 bases). This CDR3 has 19 amino acids. Trimming took 6 bases from V and 0 from J, leaving 24 bases between them. From germline, CDR1 is MNHEY and CDR2 SMNVEV (reference sequence). The CDR3 here is CASRQGGVAGVSSYNEQFF. DNA for the CDR3: TGTGCCAGCAGACAGGGGGGAGTAGCGGGGGTTAGCTCCTACAATGAGCAGTTCTTC.